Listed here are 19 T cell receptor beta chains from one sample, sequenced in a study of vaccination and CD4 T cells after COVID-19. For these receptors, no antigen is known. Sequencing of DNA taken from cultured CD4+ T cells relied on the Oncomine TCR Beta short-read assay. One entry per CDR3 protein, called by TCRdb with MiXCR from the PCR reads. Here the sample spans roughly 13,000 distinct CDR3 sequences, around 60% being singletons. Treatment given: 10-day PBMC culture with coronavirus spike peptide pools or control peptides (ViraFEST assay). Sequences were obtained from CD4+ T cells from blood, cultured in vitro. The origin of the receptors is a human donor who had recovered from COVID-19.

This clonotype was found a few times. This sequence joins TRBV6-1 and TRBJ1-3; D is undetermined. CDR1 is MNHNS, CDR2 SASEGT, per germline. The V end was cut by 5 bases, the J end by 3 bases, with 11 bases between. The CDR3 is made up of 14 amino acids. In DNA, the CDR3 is TGTGCCAGCAGTAGAGAAATGGATGGAAACACCATATATTTT. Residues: CASSREMDGNTIYF.

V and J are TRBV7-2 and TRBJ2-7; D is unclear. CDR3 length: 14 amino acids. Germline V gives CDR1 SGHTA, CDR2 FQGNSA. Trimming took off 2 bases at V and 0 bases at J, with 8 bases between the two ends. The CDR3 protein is CASSLRVGSYEQYF. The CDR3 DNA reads TGTGCCAGCAGCTTACGCGTAGGCTCCTACGAGCAGTACTTC.

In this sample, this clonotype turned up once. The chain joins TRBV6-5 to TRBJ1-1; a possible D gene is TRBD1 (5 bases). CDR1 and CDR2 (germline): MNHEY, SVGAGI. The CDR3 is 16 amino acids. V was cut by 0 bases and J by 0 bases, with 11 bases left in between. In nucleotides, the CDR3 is TGTGCCAGCAGTTACTCGGGGGAGGGTATGAACACTGAAGCTTTCTTT. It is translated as CASSYSGEGMNTEAFF.

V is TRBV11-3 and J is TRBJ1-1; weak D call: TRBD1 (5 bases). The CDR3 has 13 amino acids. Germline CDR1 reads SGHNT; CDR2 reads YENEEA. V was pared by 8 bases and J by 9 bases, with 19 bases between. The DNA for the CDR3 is TGTGCCAGCTGGCAGGGCGGAACATCAAAAGCTTTCTTT. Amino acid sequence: CASWQGGTSKAFF.

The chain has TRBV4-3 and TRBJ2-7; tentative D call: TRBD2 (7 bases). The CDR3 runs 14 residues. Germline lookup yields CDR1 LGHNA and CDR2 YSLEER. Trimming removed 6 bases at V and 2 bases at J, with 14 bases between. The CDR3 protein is CASSQRGGTYEQYF. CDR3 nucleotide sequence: TGCGCCAGCAGTCAAAGGGGGGGCACCTACGAGCAGTACTTC.

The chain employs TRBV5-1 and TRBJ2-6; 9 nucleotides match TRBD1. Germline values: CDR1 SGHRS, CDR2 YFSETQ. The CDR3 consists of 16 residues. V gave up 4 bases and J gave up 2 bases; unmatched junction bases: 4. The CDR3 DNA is TGCGCCAGCAGCCCCACAGGGGGCGCTGGGGCCAACGTCCTGACTTTC. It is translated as CASSPTGGAGANVLTF. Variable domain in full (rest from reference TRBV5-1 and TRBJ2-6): KAGVTQTPRYLIKTRGQQVTLSCSPISGHRSVSWYQQTPGQGLQFLFEYFSETQRNKGNFPGRFSGRQFSNSRSEMNVSTLELGDSALYLCASSPTGGAGANVLTFGAGSRLTVL.

In nucleotides, the CDR3 is TGTGCCAGAAGCTCCCGGGACATTGAAGCTTTCTTT. Amino acids: CARSSRDIEAFF. V usage is TRBV5-3 and J usage is TRBJ1-1; maybe TRBD1 (6 bases). TRBV5-3 qualifies as an ORF whose function is uncertain. The CDR3 runs 12 residues. V was pared by 3 bases and J by 7 bases, with 10 bases between.

Written as DNA, the CDR3 is TGCGCCAGCAGCTTCGACAGGCTTAATTCACCCCTCCACTTT. This encodes CASSFDRLNSPLHF. The genes are TRBV5-1 and TRBJ1-6; TRBD1 might be the D (6 bases). The V end lost 2 bases, the J end lost 6 bases, and 9 bases lay between the germline ends. Germline V gene sequence: CDR1 SGHRS, CDR2 YFSETQ. The CDR3 runs to 14 residues.

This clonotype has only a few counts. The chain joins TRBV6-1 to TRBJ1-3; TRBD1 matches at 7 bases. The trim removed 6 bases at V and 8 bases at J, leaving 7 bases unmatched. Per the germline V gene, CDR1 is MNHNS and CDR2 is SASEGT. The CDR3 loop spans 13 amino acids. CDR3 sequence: CASRPQGRDTIYF. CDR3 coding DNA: TGTGCCAGCAGACCACAGGGGAGGGACACCATATATTTT.

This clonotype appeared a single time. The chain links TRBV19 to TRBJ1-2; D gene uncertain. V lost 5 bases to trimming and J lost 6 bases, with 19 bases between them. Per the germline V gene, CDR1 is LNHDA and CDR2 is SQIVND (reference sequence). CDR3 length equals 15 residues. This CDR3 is CASSPSRQTNHGYTF. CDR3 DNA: TGTGCCAGTAGTCCAAGCCGGCAGACGAACCATGGCTACACCTTC.

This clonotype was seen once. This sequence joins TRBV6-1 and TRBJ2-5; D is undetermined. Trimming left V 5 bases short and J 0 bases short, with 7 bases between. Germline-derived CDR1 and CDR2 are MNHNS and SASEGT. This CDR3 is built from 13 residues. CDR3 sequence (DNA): TGTGCCAGCAGTACCCTATACCAAGAGACCCAGTACTTC. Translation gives CASSTLYQETQYF.

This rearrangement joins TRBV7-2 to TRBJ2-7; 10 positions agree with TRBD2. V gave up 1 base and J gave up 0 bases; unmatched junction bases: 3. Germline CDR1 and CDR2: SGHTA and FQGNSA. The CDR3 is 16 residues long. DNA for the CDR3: TGTGCCAGCAGCTTAGTGAGCGGGGGGGACTCCTACGAGCAGTACTTC. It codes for CASSLVSGGDSYEQYF.

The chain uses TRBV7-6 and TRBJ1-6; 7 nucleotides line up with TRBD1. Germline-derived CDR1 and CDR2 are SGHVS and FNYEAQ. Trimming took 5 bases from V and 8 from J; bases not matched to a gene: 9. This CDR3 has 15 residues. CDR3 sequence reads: CASSRIQGMDSPLHF. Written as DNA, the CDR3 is TGTGCCAGCAGCCGGATACAGGGGATGGATTCACCCCTCCACTTT.

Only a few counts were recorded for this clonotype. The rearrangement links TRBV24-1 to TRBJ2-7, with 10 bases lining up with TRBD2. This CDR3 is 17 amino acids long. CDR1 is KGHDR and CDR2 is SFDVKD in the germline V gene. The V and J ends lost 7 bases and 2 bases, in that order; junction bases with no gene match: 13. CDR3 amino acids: CATSLAGAAIGTYEQYF. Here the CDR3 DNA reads TGTGCCACCAGCCTAGCGGGGGCGGCAATAGGGACCTACGAGCAGTACTTC.

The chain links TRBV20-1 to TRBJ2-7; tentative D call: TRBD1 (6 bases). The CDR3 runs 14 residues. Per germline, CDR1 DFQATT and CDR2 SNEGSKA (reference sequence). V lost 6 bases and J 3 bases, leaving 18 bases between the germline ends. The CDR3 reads CSAPRAGAYYEQYF. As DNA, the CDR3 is TGCAGTGCGCCCAGGGCAGGGGCTTACTACGAGCAGTACTTC.

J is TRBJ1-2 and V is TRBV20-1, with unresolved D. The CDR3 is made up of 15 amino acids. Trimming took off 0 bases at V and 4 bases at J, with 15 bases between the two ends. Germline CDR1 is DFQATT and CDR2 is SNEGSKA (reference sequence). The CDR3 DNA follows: TGCAGTGCTAGAGATCAGGCAGGCCTTGGCTATGGCTACACCTTC. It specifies CSARDQAGLGYGYTF.

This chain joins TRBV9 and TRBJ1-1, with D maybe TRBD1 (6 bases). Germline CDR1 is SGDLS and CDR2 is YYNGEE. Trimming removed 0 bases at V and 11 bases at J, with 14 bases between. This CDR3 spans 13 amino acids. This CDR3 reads CASSVVGQGNAFF. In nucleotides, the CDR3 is TGTGCCAGCAGCGTAGTCGGGCAGGGGAATGCTTTCTTT.

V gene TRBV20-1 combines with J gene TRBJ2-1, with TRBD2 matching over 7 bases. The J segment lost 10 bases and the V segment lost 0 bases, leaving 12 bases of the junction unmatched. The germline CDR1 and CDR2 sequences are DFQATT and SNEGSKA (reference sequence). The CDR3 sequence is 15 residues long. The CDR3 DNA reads TGCAGTGCTAGAGATATCAGGACTAGTGTTATCGAGCAGTTCTTC. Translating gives CSARDIRTSVIEQFF.

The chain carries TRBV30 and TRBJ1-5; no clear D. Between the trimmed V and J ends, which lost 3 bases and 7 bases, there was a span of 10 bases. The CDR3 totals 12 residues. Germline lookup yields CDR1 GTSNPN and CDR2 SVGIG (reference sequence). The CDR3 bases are TGTGCCTGGAGCGAAGGGTGGCAGCCCCAGCATTTT. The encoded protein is CAWSEGWQPQHF.